This is a list of T cell receptor beta chains from one sample in a study of blood T cell repertoires in COVID-19. Measured with immunoSEQ multiplex PCR; TCRdb has only the in-frame clones, and not every one. The data hold 91,000 or so clones, with around 90% observed a single time. Specimen: peripheral blood. All receptors come from a woman in her fifties or sixties in a cohort sampled during active COVID-19. Each CDR3 is given with its conserved first and last residue. Fields, in order: CDR3 protein, V gene, J gene.

cdr3_aa: CASSGIRLADTDTQYF
v_call: TRBV10-1
j_call: TRBJ2-3

cdr3_aa: CASEGAGEDEQYF
v_call: TRBV7-9
j_call: TRBJ2-7

cdr3_aa: CASSYGRSYNEQFF
v_call: TRBV6-5
j_call: TRBJ2-1

cdr3_aa: CASSYSTGLGIEQFF
v_call: TRBV6-6
j_call: TRBJ2-1

cdr3_aa: CASSSREGQTEAFF
v_call: TRBV2
j_call: TRBJ1-1

cdr3_aa: CASSDGQHHLDTEAFF
v_call: TRBV9
j_call: TRBJ1-1

cdr3_aa: CASSVRVATGEGGELFF
v_call: TRBV9
j_call: TRBJ2-2

cdr3_aa: CASSWDSSGANVLTF
v_call: TRBV5-4
j_call: TRBJ2-6

cdr3_aa: CSARKGETQYF
v_call: TRBV20-1
j_call: TRBJ2-5

cdr3_aa: CASSLTSSSDTQYF
v_call: TRBV11-3
j_call: TRBJ2-3

cdr3_aa: CASSARGTAEAFF
v_call: TRBV6-5
j_call: TRBJ1-1

cdr3_aa: CASSLQGLDQTEAFF
v_call: TRBV5-1
j_call: TRBJ1-1

cdr3_aa: CASSLREAPRGANVLTF
v_call: TRBV5-1
j_call: TRBJ2-6

cdr3_aa: CASSHRGLGETQYF
v_call: TRBV5-6
j_call: TRBJ2-5

cdr3_aa: CASSYRGGRVDGYTF
v_call: TRBV6-6
j_call: TRBJ1-2

cdr3_aa: CASSWTDYGYTF
v_call: TRBV6-5
j_call: TRBJ1-2

cdr3_aa: CASSNQGGEQYF
v_call: TRBV19
j_call: TRBJ2-7

cdr3_aa: CASSPLGTRNTEAFF
v_call: TRBV18
j_call: TRBJ1-1

cdr3_aa: CASTPGREVAEAFF
v_call: TRBV6-4
j_call: TRBJ1-1

cdr3_aa: CASSQDRSNEKLFF
v_call: TRBV3-1/TRBV3-2
j_call: TRBJ1-4

cdr3_aa: CASRTAGVDTQYF
v_call: TRBV12-5
j_call: TRBJ2-3

cdr3_aa: CASSVAGVGGTYGYTF
v_call: TRBV9
j_call: TRBJ1-2

cdr3_aa: CASSPLGGVNTEAFF
v_call: TRBV7-3
j_call: TRBJ1-1

cdr3_aa: CASKDRFQTYNEQFF
v_call: TRBV2
j_call: TRBJ2-1

cdr3_aa: CASSPTQETQYF
v_call: TRBV4-1
j_call: TRBJ2-5

cdr3_aa: CASSLSPGTGVGEQYF
v_call: TRBV27
j_call: TRBJ2-7

cdr3_aa: CASSQAEAGSLEQYF
v_call: TRBV4-1
j_call: TRBJ2-7

cdr3_aa: CASRGAGAYEQYF
v_call: TRBV7-8
j_call: TRBJ2-7

cdr3_aa: CSVGAELSYNEQFF
v_call: TRBV29-1
j_call: TRBJ2-1

cdr3_aa: CASGKGVMGETQYF
v_call: TRBV6-5
j_call: TRBJ2-5

cdr3_aa: CASSESTGGAVEQPQHF
v_call: TRBV10-2
j_call: TRBJ1-5

cdr3_aa: CASSSGTGQGNEKLFF
v_call: TRBV5-4
j_call: TRBJ1-4

cdr3_aa: CASSLWASGSFTGELFF
v_call: TRBV27
j_call: TRBJ2-2

cdr3_aa: CASSPTGSYGYTF
v_call: TRBV6-6
j_call: TRBJ1-2

cdr3_aa: CASKPRTGYGGEQYF
v_call: TRBV19
j_call: TRBJ2-7

cdr3_aa: CASSNHQDFNYGYTF
v_call: TRBV6-5
j_call: TRBJ1-2

cdr3_aa: CASSPDRGASEQYF
v_call: TRBV5-1
j_call: TRBJ2-7

cdr3_aa: CATLGLGTRGFAEAFF
v_call: TRBV24-1
j_call: TRBJ1-1

cdr3_aa: CASSRRRVSEETQYF
v_call: TRBV2
j_call: TRBJ2-5

cdr3_aa: CASSPTSRSGYNEQFF
v_call: TRBV18
j_call: TRBJ2-1

cdr3_aa: CASSLMAVLQETQYF
v_call: TRBV7-2
j_call: TRBJ2-5

cdr3_aa: CASSRQGGVEQFF
v_call: TRBV25-1
j_call: TRBJ2-1

cdr3_aa: CASSLTGGNEQYF
v_call: TRBV5-4
j_call: TRBJ2-7

cdr3_aa: CASSEAGGLGEKLFF
v_call: TRBV6-1
j_call: TRBJ1-4

cdr3_aa: CASSPKVRGMDEKLFF
v_call: TRBV7-9
j_call: TRBJ1-4

cdr3_aa: CASSPQLAGGLYYEQYF
v_call: TRBV18
j_call: TRBJ2-7

cdr3_aa: CASSPRTGKGYTF
v_call: TRBV28
j_call: TRBJ1-2

cdr3_aa: CASTRPGFYDYTF
v_call: TRBV28
j_call: TRBJ1-2

cdr3_aa: CASSLASEYNEQFF
v_call: TRBV5-1
j_call: TRBJ2-1

cdr3_aa: CASSLTYRGSNEKLFF
v_call: TRBV7-9
j_call: TRBJ1-4

cdr3_aa: CASSRRTASYYEQYF
v_call: TRBV28
j_call: TRBJ2-7

cdr3_aa: CASSESLAGVAQYF
v_call: TRBV10-1
j_call: TRBJ2-5

cdr3_aa: CASSYGQGNTIYF
v_call: TRBV6-5
j_call: TRBJ1-3

cdr3_aa: CASIRTDSSGNTIYF
v_call: TRBV6-4
j_call: TRBJ1-3

cdr3_aa: CASSLTSGSYNEQFF
v_call: TRBV11-2
j_call: TRBJ2-1

cdr3_aa: CASSTGQGLPDTQYF
v_call: TRBV5-1
j_call: TRBJ2-3